The 13 T cell receptor beta chains below were found in one sample sequenced in a study of T-cell memory formation after mild COVID-19. TCRdb independently ran MiXCR on the 5' RACE reads; one entry per CDR3 protein. The sample contains a few hundred thousand distinct CDR3 sequences, about a fifth of which appear only once. The sequencing input was PBMCs or a T cell subset sorted from them (not recorded which). Receptors were obtained from an adult woman who had mild COVID-19 (a few samples of this study predate the infection). Cell type and time point are not known.

The chain links TRBV13 to TRBJ2-7; D unclear. V shed 4 bases and J shed 5 bases, with 9 bases lying between them. The CDR3 contains 12 residues. Per germline, CDR1 PRHDT and CDR2 FYEKMQ (reference sequence). The CDR3 spells CASSSRSHEQYF. The CDR3 region has the DNA TGTGCCAGCAGCTCCCGATCTCACGAGCAGTACTTC.

This clonotype was observed a handful of times. The rearrangement uses TRBV3-2 and TRBJ2-1; the D segment call TRBD1 is taken from the table without a DNA check. TRBV3-2 represents a pseudogene. The length of the CDR3 is 16 residues. The CDR3 spells CASSQKSGDTDNEQFF. CDR3 sequence (DNA): TGTGCCAGCAGCCAAAAAAGCGGGGACACCGACAATGAGCAGTTCTTC.

This clonotype showed up just a few times. The CDR3 DNA sequence: TGTGCCTGGAGTGTATCCCGGGACTCCTACGACGAGCAGTACTTC. It encodes CAWSVSRDSYDEQYF. This rearrangement joins TRBV30 to TRBJ2-7; D is perhaps TRBD2 (6 bases). Deletions cut 0 bases from V and 5 bases from J, with 17 bases between. The length of the CDR3 is 15 residues. Germline lookup yields CDR1 GTSNPN and CDR2 SVGIG (reference sequence). Variable domain in full (rest from reference TRBV30 and TRBJ2-7): SQTIHQWPATLVQPVGSPLSLECTVEGTSNPNLYWYRQAAGRGLQLLFYSVGIGQISSEVPQNLSASRPQDRQFILSSKKLLLSDSGFYLCAWSVSRDSYDEQYFGPGTRLTVT.

V is TRBV7-9 and J is TRBJ2-1; D remains ambiguous. Germline V lookup: CDR1 SEHNR, CDR2 FQNEAQ (reference sequence). This CDR3 contains 14 residues. The V gene lost 6 bases and the J gene lost 8 bases, with 17 bases spanning the gap. The CDR3 DNA reads TGTGCCAGCAGTCCGACGCTTAAGCTGGATGAGCAGTTCTTC. Amino acid sequence: CASSPTLKLDEQFF.

V is TRBV5-1 and J is TRBJ2-3; 9 bases are a match to TRBD1. This CDR3 is 16 amino acids long. The V segment lost 0 bases and the J segment 4 bases; nucleotides outside the gene matches: 6. Germline loops: CDR1 SGHRS, CDR2 YFSETQ. The CDR3 DNA reads TGCGCCAGCAGCTTGGGAGGGACAGGGCTCCCAGATACGCAGTATTTT. Translating it yields CASSLGGTGLPDTQYF.

V and J are TRBV9 and TRBJ2-3; possible D gene TRBD1, 5 bases. Germline values: CDR1 SGDLS, CDR2 YYNGEE. Between the trimmed V and J ends, which lost 2 bases and 2 bases, there was a span of 15 bases. This CDR3 is built from 16 residues. CDR3 sequence reads: CASSVSDSPTTDTQYF. The CDR3 DNA sequence: TGTGCCAGCAGCGTTTCAGACAGCCCCACCACAGATACGCAGTATTTT. Full variable domain (outside the CDR3, taken from reference TRBV9 and TRBJ2-3): DSGVTQTPKHLITATGQRVTLRCSPRSGDLSVYWYQQSLDQGLQFLIQYYNGEERAKGNILERFSAQQFPDLHSELNLSSLELGDSALYFCASSVSDSPTTDTQYFGPGTRLTVL.

This clonotype was seen ten or more times. This chain links TRBV7-6 with TRBJ2-7; TRBD2 might be the D (7 bases). This CDR3 contains 14 residues. V gave up 4 bases and J gave up 3 bases, with 13 bases separating them. Germline values: CDR1 SGHVS, CDR2 FNYEAQ. The CDR3 coding sequence is TGTGCCAGCAGCTCCGGGGGGCAGTACTACGAGCAGTACTTC. Protein sequence: CASSSGGQYYEQYF.

The V call is TRBV5-1, the J call TRBJ2-2, with unresolved D. V was pared by 0 bases and J by 5 bases, with 8 bases between. The germline CDR1 and CDR2 sequences are SGHRS and YFSETQ. The CDR3 totals 14 residues. This CDR3 reads CASSLVHPTGELFF. CDR3 in DNA: TGCGCCAGCAGCTTGGTACATCCAACCGGGGAGCTGTTTTTT.

The chain carries TRBV7-8 and TRBJ2-7; 7 bases map to TRBD2. The CDR3 is made up of 18 amino acids. With V trimmed by 1 base and J by 0 bases, 12 bases remained unmatched. CDR1 and CDR2 from the germline V gene are SGHVS and FQNEAQ. CDR3: CASSLEEASGPSSYEQYF. The CDR3 nucleotides are TGTGCCAGCAGCTTAGAGGAGGCTAGCGGTCCAAGCTCCTACGAGCAGTACTTC.

CDR3 in amino acids: CASSVRATDTQYF. The DNA for the CDR3 is TGTGCCAGCAGTGTCCGGGCCACAGATACGCAGTATTTT. This chain links TRBV2 with TRBJ2-3; D is undetermined. Germline loops: CDR1 SNHLY, CDR2 FYNNEI. The CDR3 runs to 13 residues. V was pared by 4 bases and J by 2 bases, with 7 bases between.

This clonotype was seen a few times. V and J are TRBV25-1 and TRBJ1-1; perhaps TRBD1 as D (5 bases). V was clipped by 3 bases and J by 5 bases, with 13 bases between them. The CDR3 has 14 amino acids. Germline-derived CDR1 and CDR2 are MGHDK and SYGVNS. The CDR3 nucleotides read TGTGCCAGCAGTGATGTCAGGGTGGGGACTGAAGCTTTCTTT. Translation gives CASSDVRVGTEAFF.

The genes are TRBV4-1 and TRBJ2-6; 8 nucleotides match TRBD2. CDR1 and CDR2 (germline): MGHRA, YSYEKL. This CDR3 has 18 amino acids. With 3 bases clipped from V and 0 bases from J, the junction kept 7 bases outside the gene matches. DNA for the CDR3: TGCGCCAGCAGCCACTTAGCGGGGAAACCCTCTGGGGCCAACGTCCTGACTTTC. This translates into CASSHLAGKPSGANVLTF.

The chain joins TRBV7-6 to TRBJ1-1; maybe TRBD1 (5 bases). Germline V lookup: CDR1 SGHVS, CDR2 FNYEAQ. V was trimmed by 2 bases and J by 4 bases, leaving 17 bases between them. CDR3 size: 16 residues. The DNA of the CDR3 is TGTGCCAGCAGCTTATCCACAGGTGCGGGTGCCACTGAAGCTTTCTTT. It specifies CASSLSTGAGATEAFF.